Here is one T cell receptor beta chain with its context. The data derive from a study of blood T cell repertoires in COVID-19. Turning to the study itself: Specimens from acute and convalescent COVID-19 originated in the United States, Italy and Spain. Sources were T cells, B-cell-depleted T cells, or PBMCs; the material itself was cDNA or gDNA.

Germline loops: CDR1 LNHDA, CDR2 SQIVND (reference sequence). V dropped 7 bases and J dropped 1 base, with 10 bases sitting between them. The CDR3 is made up of 13 amino acids. TCRdb's table, derived via immunoSEQ multiplex PCR, lists solely in-frame clones and lacks some. The sample has 72,000 or so clones, 80% seen once. The source of this sequence is a man aged 65-85 years who had recovered from COVID-19. The specimen was peripheral blood. This chain joins TRBV19 and TRBJ1-1; D remains unclear. The CDR3 spells CASKSPGNTEAFF. CDR3 coding DNA: TGTGCCAGTAAATCCCCAGGGAACACTGAAGCTTTCTTT.